Listed below are T cell receptor beta chains from one sample, sequenced in a study of blood T cell repertoires in COVID-19. TCRdb's copy holds only in-frame clones and misses some; the assay was immunoSEQ multiplex PCR. The sample lists approximately 170,000 clones; approximately 81% were seen once. Sequenced: peripheral blood. These receptors were obtained from a woman over 75 with active or convalescent COVID-19. CDR3s include the opening cysteine and the closing phenylalanine or tryptophan. The D gene is left open where the match is weak. Rows may omit the clone size; those that give it use once, few, many or a size class.

j_call | d_call | v_call | clone_size | cdr3_length | cdr3_aa | cdr3_nt
TRBJ1-2 | TRBD1 | TRBV7-9 | - | 16 | CASSSFTGEDYYGYTF | TGTGCCAGCAGCTCTTTCACAGGGGAGGATTATTATGGCTACACCTTC
TRBJ2-3 | - | TRBV6-5 | - | 14 | CASSPSGSTDTQYF | TGTGCCAGCAGTCCAAGCGGGAGCACAGATACGCAGTATTTT
TRBJ1-2 | TRBD1 | TRBV5-1 | - | 15 | CASSLGDRGDYGYTF | TGCGCCAGCAGCTTGGGGGACAGGGGGGACTATGGCTACACCTTC
TRBJ2-7 | TRBD1 | TRBV28 | few | 16 | CASSTSGTGFRYEQYF | TGTGCCAGCAGTACATCCGGGACAGGGTTTCGGTACGAGCAGTACTTC
TRBJ2-2 | TRBD2 | TRBV9 | few | 15 | CASSPRTSPTGELFF | TGTGCCAGCAGCCCCCGGACTAGCCCCACCGGGGAGCTGTTTTTT
TRBJ2-5 | TRBD2 | TRBV7-9 | - | 16 | CASSFVVREGRETQYF | TGTGCCAGCAGCTTTGTTGTCCGGGAGGGGAGAGAGACCCAGTACTTC
TRBJ2-2 | - | TRBV5-1 | - | 16 | CASSLGAVMNTGELFF | TGCGCCAGCAGCTTGGGGGCAGTGATGAACACCGGGGAGCTGTTTTTT
TRBJ1-1 | TRBD1 | TRBV5-1 | - | 16 | CASSSQGAGVNTEAFF | TGCGCCAGCAGCTCCCAGGGGGCCGGCGTGAACACTGAAGCTTTCTTT
TRBJ2-7 | - | TRBV18 | - | 13 | CASSPGGLYEQYF | TGTGCCAGCTCACCAGGAGGACTCTACGAGCAGTACTTC
TRBJ1-4 | - | TRBV2 | - | 14 | CASSDGTSDEKLFF | TGTGCCAGCAGTGACGGGACATCTGATGAAAAACTGTTTTTT
TRBJ2-7 | TRBD2 | TRBV4-2 | - | 15 | CASSHSSGTSYEQYF | TGTGCCAGCAGCCACTCTAGCGGGACCTCCTACGAGCAGTACTTC
TRBJ2-7 | TRBD2 | TRBV30 | - | 14 | CAWGGGAGGYEQYF | TGTGCCTGGGGGGGAGGGGCCGGCGGATACGAGCAGTACTTC
TRBJ2-7 | TRBD1 | TRBV2 | - | 14 | CASSPTGSPYEQYF | TGTGCCAGCAGTCCGACAGGGTCACCGTACGAGCAGTACTTC
TRBJ1-2 | TRBD1 | TRBV30 | - | 14 | CAWSTGTENYGYTF | TGTGCCTGGAGTACCGGGACAGAGAACTATGGCTACACCTTC
TRBJ1-5 | TRBD1 | TRBV24-1 | few | 16 | CATSVPWDREDQPQHF | TGTGCCACCAGTGTTCCCTGGGACAGGGAGGACCAGCCCCAGCATTTT
TRBJ1-4 | - | TRBV14 | - | 13 | CASSQGRGEKLFF | TGTGCCAGCAGCCAAGGAAGAGGTGAAAAACTGTTTTTT
TRBJ1-2 | - | TRBV5-1 | few | 14 | CASSLEQGVYGYTF | TGCGCCAGCAGCTTGGAACAGGGAGTCTATGGCTACACCTTC
TRBJ2-7 | TRBD1 | TRBV30 | - | 15 | CAWSAPRTGTYEQYF | TGTGCCTGGAGTGCCCCGAGGACAGGGACCTACGAGCAGTACTTC
TRBJ1-2 | - | TRBV5-6 | - | 15 | CASSLDGRRFYGYTF | TGTGCCAGCAGCTTGGATGGGAGACGATTCTATGGCTACACCTTC
TRBJ2-7 | - | TRBV29-1 | - | 10 | CSVGVVEQYF | TGCAGCGTTGGAGTAGTCGAGCAGTACTTC
TRBJ1-1 | - | TRBV30 | - | 15 | CAWSVSGPLPTEAFF | TGTGCCTGGAGTGTGTCGGGTCCACTCCCCACTGAAGCTTTCTTT
TRBJ1-6 | - | TRBV28 | - | 15 | CASRLWTEYNSPLHF | TGTGCCAGCAGATTATGGACAGAATATAATTCACCCCTCCACTTT
TRBJ1-2 | - | TRBV6-5 | - | 13 | CASSYTYEGGYTF | TGTGCCAGCAGTTACACGTACGAGGGTGGCTACACCTTC
TRBJ1-2 | - | TRBV29-1 | - | 12 | CSVDRGSYGYTF | TGCAGCGTTGACAGGGGAAGCTATGGCTACACCTTC
TRBJ1-2 | TRBD1 | TRBV5-1 | once | 17 | CASSFNPGGGGDYGYTF | TGCGCCAGCAGCTTTAATCCAGGGGGCGGGGGCGACTATGGCTACACCTTC
TRBJ1-1 | - | TRBV7-2 | - | 14 | CASSLQGRNTEAFF | TGTGCCAGCAGCTTACAGGGGAGGAACACTGAAGCTTTCTTT
TRBJ1-4 | TRBD1 | TRBV19 | - | 15 | CASSATGVPNEKLFF | TGTGCCAGTAGTGCCACAGGGGTGCCTAATGAAAAACTGTTTTTT
TRBJ2-7 | - | TRBV30 | few | 13 | CAWDRDTQYEQYF | TGTGCCTGGGACCGGGACACACAGTACGAGCAGTACTTC
TRBJ1-6 | TRBD1 | TRBV5-1 | - | 15 | CASSLDRTYNSPLHF | TGCGCCAGCAGCCTGGACAGGACGTATAATTCACCCCTCCACTTT
TRBJ2-1 | - | TRBV5-1 | - | 15 | CASSFYGTSYNEQFF | TGCGCCAGCAGCTTTTACGGTACCTCCTACAATGAGCAGTTCTTC
TRBJ1-6 | - | TRBV28 | - | 12 | CAINPGGSPLHF | TGTGCCATCAACCCGGGGGGGTCACCCCTCCACTTT
TRBJ2-7 | - | TRBV3-1/TRBV3-2 | - | 14 | CASSQLARPYEQYF | TGTGCCAGCAGCCAGCTAGCCCGCCCCTACGAGCAGTACTTC
TRBJ1-2 | - | TRBV28 | - | 13 | CASSLTQNYGYTF | TGTGCCAGCAGTTTAACGCAGAACTATGGCTACACCTTC
TRBJ2-1 | TRBD1 | TRBV5-1 | - | 15 | CASSLGTVAYNEQFF | TGCGCCAGCAGCTTAGGGACAGTTGCCTACAATGAGCAGTTCTTC
TRBJ2-5 | TRBD2 | TRBV7-7 | - | 14 | CASSFSGSEETQYF | TGTGCCAGCAGCTTTAGCGGGAGTGAGGAGACCCAGTACTTC
TRBJ2-5 | TRBD1 | TRBV24-1 | - | 15 | CATSDPTGSGETQYF | TGTGCCACCAGTGACCCGACAGGGTCCGGGGAGACCCAGTACTTC
TRBJ2-3 | TRBD2 | TRBV7-9 | - | 16 | CASSPGLAGGADTQYF | TGTGCCAGCAGCCCGGGACTAGCGGGAGGGGCAGATACGCAGTATTTT
TRBJ1-1 | TRBD1 | TRBV5-6 | - | 18 | CASRRGQGGLGMNTEAFF | TGTGCCAGCAGACGGGGACAGGGGGGATTGGGGATGAACACTGAAGCTTTCTTT
TRBJ1-4 | TRBD1 | TRBV19 | - | 15 | CASSGPGQENEKLFF | TGTGCCAGTTCAGGACCGGGACAGGAAAATGAAAAACTGTTTTTT
TRBJ1-4 | TRBD1 | TRBV28 | - | 15 | CAGRAGGQGNEKLFF | TGTGCCGGACGGGCGGGTGGACAGGGTAATGAAAAACTGTTTTTT
TRBJ2-2 | - | TRBV11-3 | - | 14 | CASSLGGLTGELFF | TGTGCCAGCAGCTTAGGGGGCCTGACCGGGGAGCTGTTTTTT
TRBJ1-1 | - | TRBV19 | - | 14 | CASSIRDMNTEAFF | TGTGCCAGTAGTATACGGGACATGAACACTGAAGCTTTCTTT
TRBJ1-5 | - | TRBV25-1 | - | 13 | CASSGRGDQPQHF | TGTGCCAGCAGTGGCAGGGGCGATCAGCCCCAGCATTTT
TRBJ2-7 | - | TRBV5-1 | few | 15 | CASSLGTPGGAEQYF | TGCGCCAGCAGCTTGGGTACACCCGGCGGGGCCGAGCAGTACTTC
TRBJ2-1 | TRBD2 | TRBV6-1 | - | 15 | CASSEIGTSWNEQFF | TGTGCCAGCAGTGAAATCGGGACTAGTTGGAATGAGCAGTTCTTC
TRBJ1-1 | - | TRBV9 | - | 15 | CASSVDPGRGTEAFF | TGTGCCAGCAGCGTAGATCCAGGGCGAGGCACTGAAGCTTTCTTT
TRBJ1-2 | TRBD1 | TRBV10-3 | - | 19 | CAISEFGTGVSPTDYGYTF | TGTGCCATCAGTGAGTTCGGGACAGGGGTTTCCCCTACCGACTATGGCTACACCTTC
TRBJ1-2 | - | TRBV5-1 | - | 14 | CASSFDLAAYGYTF | TGCGCCAGCAGCTTCGACTTAGCTGCCTATGGCTACACCTTC